A single sample gave rise to the 21 T cell receptor beta chains below, sequenced in a study of CD8+CD57+ T cells in acquired aplastic anemia. Template material for TCR beta VDJ and CDR3 profiling consisted of genomic DNA. From the reads, TCRdb called clonotypes with MiXCR, one entry per CDR3 protein. The repertoire consists of 180,000 or so distinct CDR3 sequences, with around 45% occurring once and the leading ten covering 2.5% to 3.5%. Sequences were obtained from sorted CD4+, CD8+, or CD8+CD57+ T cells (not recorded which) from PBMCs. The receptors stem from a human donor in good health.

The chain couples TRBV4-1 to TRBJ1-2; no definite D call. Germline V gives CDR1 MGHRA, CDR2 YSYEKL. Trimming removed 0 bases from V and 4 bases from J, with 9 bases in between. CDR3 length: 14 residues. The DNA for the CDR3 is TGCGCCAGCAGCCAAGATGTAGGATCCTATGGCTACACCTTC. Translation gives CASSQDVGSYGYTF.

This clonotype was recorded many times. The chain carries TRBV4-2 and TRBJ2-3; 12 nucleotides align to TRBD2. Per the germline V gene, CDR1 is LGHNA and CDR2 is YNFKEQ. CDR3 length: 19 residues. Trimming removed 3 bases from V and 0 bases from J; junction bases left unmatched: 10. The CDR3 protein is CASSQGLTSGGSSTDTQYF. The CDR3 nucleotides read TGTGCCAGCAGCCAGGGCTTGACTAGCGGGGGATCTAGCACAGATACGCAGTATTTT.

The sample holds a few counts of this clonotype. The CDR3 nucleotides are TGTGCCAGCAGCCAAGATCTCGTTACTAGCGGGGGCACAGATACGCAGTATTTT. Translated, it gives CASSQDLVTSGGTDTQYF. The V gene is TRBV4-2, the J gene TRBJ2-3, with 10 bases aligning to TRBD2. Germline-derived CDR1 and CDR2 are LGHNA and YNFKEQ. The CDR3 runs 18 residues. V lost 0 bases to trimming and J lost 1 base; unmatched junction nucleotides: 7.

The rearrangement uses TRBV7-8 and TRBJ2-2, with D unclear. V gave up 5 bases and J gave up 0 bases, with 13 bases separating them. Germline CDR1 reads SGHVS; CDR2 reads FQNEAQ. The CDR3 length is 16 residues. The CDR3 is CASSRKTGPNTGELFF. In DNA form, the CDR3 reads TGTGCCAGCAGCCGTAAGACTGGCCCGAACACCGGGGAGCTGTTTTTT.

This clonotype was recorded many times. The V call is TRBV12-3 or TRBV12-4, the J call TRBJ1-2; D may be TRBD1 (5 bases). The CDR3 loop spans 12 amino acids. V lost 4 bases to trimming and J lost 8 bases, with 11 bases between them. The CDR3 DNA is TGTGCCAGCAGTTACGGACAAAGAGGCTACACCTTC. Translating gives CASSYGQRGYTF.

A note on this clonotype: A read error may account for a junction end that differs from germline. V gene TRBV7-2 combines with J gene TRBJ1-5, with D possibly matching TRBD1 (5 bases). The germline gives CDR1 SGHTA, CDR2 FQGNSA. The CDR3 sequence is 12 residues long. The CDR3 bases are TGTGCCAGCAGGTTAGGGGATCAGCCCCAGCATTTT. This codes for CASRLGDQPQHF.

This clonotype was observed a handful of times. The chain is built from TRBV15 and TRBJ2-5; TRBD1 matches at 8 bases. CDR3 length: 15 amino acids. The V segment lost 2 bases and the J segment 4 bases; nucleotides outside the gene matches: 6. The germline CDR1 and CDR2 sequences are LNHNV and YYDKDF (reference sequence). The CDR3 nucleotides read TGTGCCACCAGCAGACCTGGACAGGGAGGAGAGACCCAGTACTTC. Residues: CATSRPGQGGETQYF. Full variable domain (remainder filled in from reference TRBV15 and TRBJ2-5): DAMVIQNPRYQVTQFGKPVTLSCSQTLNHNVMYWYQQKSSQAPKLLFHYYDKDFNNEADTPDNFQSRRPNTSFCFLDIRSPGLGDTAMYLCATSRPGQGGETQYFGPGTRLLVL.

The rearrangement uses TRBV7-3 and TRBJ2-5, with no clear D. The CDR3 has 14 amino acids. The germline V gene encodes CDR1 SGHTA and CDR2 FQGTGA. Trimming shortened V by 3 bases and J by 9 bases, and 17 bases separated the two germline ends. The CDR3 DNA sequence: TGTGCCAGCAGCTTCGGGTGGAACAATCAGCCCCAGTACTTC. It encodes CASSFGWNNQPQYF.

This clonotype was observed at least ten times. The CDR3 DNA is TGTGCCAGTAGTATCGGGGCAGGGATTACGGGCTACACCTTC. Its protein is CASSIGAGITGYTF. The chain is built from TRBV19 and TRBJ1-2, with D maybe TRBD1 (5 bases). V was cut by 3 bases and J by 8 bases, with 16 bases left in between. The CDR3 has 14 amino acids. Per germline, CDR1 LNHDA and CDR2 SQIVND (reference sequence).

This clonotype was recorded once. The J gene is TRBJ1-6, the V gene TRBV3-1, with D perhaps matching TRBD1 (6 bases). V was clipped by 4 bases and J by 7 bases, with 14 bases between them. CDR1 LGHDT and CDR2 YNNKEL come from the germline V gene (reference sequence). The CDR3 length is 15 residues. CDR3 region: CASSPDRRNNSPLHF. For the CDR3, the DNA is TGTGCCAGCAGCCCTGACAGGAGAAACAATTCACCCCTCCACTTT.

Ten or more counts support this clonotype. This chain joins TRBV18 and TRBJ2-7; 14 bases are a match to TRBD2. This CDR3 contains 14 residues. CDR1 and CDR2 (germline): KGHSH, LQKENI. V was clipped by 6 bases and J by 4 bases; unmatched bases: 2. The CDR3, as DNA: TGTGCCAGCTCTGGACTAGCGGGAGGTTACGAGCAGTACTTC. Translation gives CASSGLAGGYEQYF. Full variable domain (missing parts from reference TRBV18 and TRBJ2-7): NAGVMQNPRHLVRRRGQEARLRCSPMKGHSHVYWYRQLPEEGLKFMVYLQKENIIDESGMPKERFSAEFPKEGPSILRIQQVVRGDSAAYFCASSGLAGGYEQYFGPGTRLTVT.

The rearrangement links TRBV20-1 to TRBJ2-7, with 11 bases aligning to TRBD2. CDR1 is DFQATT, CDR2 SNEGSKA, per germline (reference sequence). The ends lost 0 bases at V and 3 bases at J; junction bases unmatched: 10. This CDR3 has 17 amino acids. CDR3 loop: CSARDVPWTSGLYEQYF. In DNA form, the CDR3 reads TGCAGTGCTAGAGATGTCCCCTGGACTAGCGGGCTCTACGAGCAGTACTTC.

The chain employs TRBV4-2 and TRBJ2-5, with 9 bases matching TRBD2. From germline, CDR1 is LGHNA and CDR2 YNFKEQ. The CDR3 length is 16 residues. The V segment lost 0 bases and the J segment 4 bases; nucleotides outside the gene matches: 6. In DNA form, the CDR3 reads TGTGCCAGCAGCCAAGAGGCGGGGGGGCAGAGAGAGACCCAGTACTTC. Protein product: CASSQEAGGQRETQYF.

This clonotype appeared many times. This chain joins TRBV10-3 and TRBJ1-4; D unclear. The germline V gene has CDR1 ENHRY and CDR2 SYGVKD. This CDR3 is 14 amino acids long. The germline V and J ends were trimmed by 6 bases and 3 bases, with 11 bases remaining between them. CDR3 bases: TGTGCCATCAGATCAGGCTCCTCTAATGAAAAACTGTTTTTT. Translation gives CAIRSGSSNEKLFF.

Note on this clonotype: One end of the junction fails to match germline, which may point to a read error. This chain links TRBV20-1 with TRBJ2-3; D unresolved. CDR3 length equals 12 residues. Germline CDR1 DFQATT, CDR2 SNEGSKA (reference sequence). The CDR3 coding sequence is TGCAGTGTTAGAGGTGGCACAGATACGCAGTATTTT. Amino acids: CSVRGGTDTQYF.

This clonotype was picked up a small number of times. The J gene is TRBJ1-6, the V gene TRBV19, with 10 bases matching TRBD1. CDR1 is LNHDA and CDR2 is SQIVND in the germline V gene (reference sequence). The CDR3 runs to 15 residues. The V segment lost 10 bases and the J segment 3 bases; nucleotides outside the gene matches: 6. This chain's CDR3 is CATRGTGDYNSPLHF. The DNA for the CDR3 is TGTGCCACTAGAGGGACAGGGGACTATAATTCACCCCTCCACTTT.

This clonotype was recorded at least ten times. The chain is built from TRBV7-2 and TRBJ2-7, with 10 bases lining up with TRBD1. Trimming cost V 3 bases and J 6 bases; bases outside gene matches: 11. The CDR3 covers 16 residues. The germline CDR1 and CDR2 sequences are SGHTA and FQGNSA. This CDR3 reads CASSLEAGQGLIEQYF. CDR3 nucleotide sequence: TGTGCCAGCAGCTTGGAGGCGGGACAGGGGCTTATCGAGCAGTACTTC.

This clonotype occurred many times. The chain couples TRBV9 to TRBJ1-5, with D maybe TRBD1 (6 bases). The CDR3 sequence is 17 residues long. The V gene's germline CDR1 is SGDLS and CDR2 YYNGEE. V was trimmed by 3 bases and J by 3 bases, leaving 19 bases between them. CDR3 coding DNA: TGTGCCAGCAGCGCCGCTCAGGGGAAAACGGACAATCAGCCCCAGCATTTT. Translated: CASSAAQGKTDNQPQHF.

In regard to this clonotype: This could be a read error, since a much larger clone is one nucleotide away. The genes are TRBV11-3 and TRBJ1-1; 7 nucleotides match TRBD1. The germline gives CDR1 SGHNT, CDR2 YENEEA. The CDR3 has 15 amino acids. The CDR3 DNA follows: TGTACCAGCACCAGGGGGGGGCTGGAGAACACTGAAGCTTTCTTT. Translation gives CTSTRGGLENTEAFF.

This clonotype appeared a few times. This sequence joins TRBV4-1 and TRBJ1-5, with a weak D call TRBD1 (5 bases). This CDR3 comprises 16 residues. The V gene's germline CDR1 is MGHRA and CDR2 YSYEKL. Trimming shortened V by 4 bases and J by 2 bases, and 15 bases separated the two germline ends. The CDR3 loop reads CASSRSQGGGNQPQHF. The CDR3 DNA sequence: TGCGCCAGCAGCCGAAGTCAGGGTGGGGGCAATCAGCCCCAGCATTTT.

V and J are TRBV6-1 and TRBJ1-5, with a possible D match to TRBD1 (6 bases). The V gene lost 7 bases and the J gene lost 3 bases, with 16 bases spanning the gap. CDR3 length: 15 amino acids. The germline V gene encodes CDR1 MNHNS and CDR2 SASEGT. CDR3 bases: TGTGCCAGCAACCCGACAGGTAGATTCAATCAGCCCCAGCATTTT. Encoded protein: CASNPTGRFNQPQHF.